There are a few counts of the clone carrying this T cell receptor beta chain. CDR1 and CDR2 (germline): LGHNA, YNFKEQ. The V end was cut by 0 bases, the J end by 2 bases, with 11 bases between. This CDR3 has 17 residues. This sample stems from a study of T-cell reconstitution after alpha-beta-depleted transplantation in children. Unique molecular identifiers featured in how the TCRbeta library was prepared. TCRdb re-analysed the PCR reads in MiXCR, keeping a single row per CDR3 protein. The sample has about 980,000 distinct CDR3 sequences; 25% to 30% are singletons. This specimen consisted of PBMCs, mostly from graft donor cells, obtained 360 days after TCRalphabeta/CD19-depleted stem cell transplant. The clonotype was recovered from a boy younger than two who had a stem cell transplant for SCID, so the T cells may come from the graft donor. The chain recombines TRBV4-2 with TRBJ2-6, with D perhaps matching TRBD2 (7 bases). CDR3 amino acids: CASSQDWGGTGANVLTF. CDR3 nucleotide sequence: TGTGCCAGCAGCCAAGACTGGGGGGGCACTGGGGCCAACGTCCTGACTTTC.